This T cell receptor beta chain was observed in a study of T cell changes during pregnancy in multiple sclerosis. The method was immunoSEQ multiplex PCR; TCRdb's version includes in-frame clones alone and lacks a portion of them. The table lists roughly 49,000 clones, approximately 90% of them singletons. The V end was cut by 3 bases, the J end by 1 base, with 12 bases between. CDR3 length equals 15 residues. Germline values: CDR1 SGHTA, CDR2 FQGNSA. J is TRBJ1-1 and V is TRBV7-2, with D perhaps matching TRBD1 (6 bases). The sequence derives from a female donor in good health, enrolled as a control in a pregnancy study. This specimen was CD4+ T cells from peripheral blood mononuclear cells, taken in the second trimester of pregnancy. The CDR3 here is CASSLGRTANTEAFF. DNA of the CDR3: TGTGCCAGCAGCTTGGGTCGGACAGCGAACACTGAAGCTTTCTTT.